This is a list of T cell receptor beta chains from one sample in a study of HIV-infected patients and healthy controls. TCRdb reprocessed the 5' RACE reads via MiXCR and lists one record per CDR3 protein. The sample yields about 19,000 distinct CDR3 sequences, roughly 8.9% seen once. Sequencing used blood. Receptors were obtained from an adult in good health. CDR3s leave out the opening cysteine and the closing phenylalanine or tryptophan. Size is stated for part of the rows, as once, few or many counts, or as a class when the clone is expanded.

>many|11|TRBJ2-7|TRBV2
ASRARSVYEQY
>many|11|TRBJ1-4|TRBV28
ASSLGGREKLF
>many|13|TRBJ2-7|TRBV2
ASRGLAGVFNEQY
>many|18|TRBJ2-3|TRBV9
ASSVAIFAGGPMDTDTQY
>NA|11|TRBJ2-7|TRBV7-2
ASSLSGDTEQY
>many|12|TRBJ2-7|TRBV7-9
ASSLAAETYEQY
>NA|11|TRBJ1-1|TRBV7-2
ASSLIWNTEAF
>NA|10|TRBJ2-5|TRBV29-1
SVPDVWETQY
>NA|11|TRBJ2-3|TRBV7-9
ASAAGGADTQY
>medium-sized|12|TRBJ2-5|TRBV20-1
SAQPLQGRKTQY
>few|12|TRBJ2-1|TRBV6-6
ASSYSGLAAEQF
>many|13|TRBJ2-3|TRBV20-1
SAQTSGRETDTQY
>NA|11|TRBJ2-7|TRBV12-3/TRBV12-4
ASRPGLEFEQY
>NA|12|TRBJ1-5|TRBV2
ASSETGRHQPQH
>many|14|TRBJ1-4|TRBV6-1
ASSAVAGGRQGKLF
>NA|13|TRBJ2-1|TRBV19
ASSNPGLYHNEQF
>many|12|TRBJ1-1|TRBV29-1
SVLRFTRVSEAF
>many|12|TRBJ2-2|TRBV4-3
ASSRGAGAGELF
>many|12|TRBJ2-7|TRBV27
ASSFSTGVSEQY
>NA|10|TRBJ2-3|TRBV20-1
SAGESTDTQY